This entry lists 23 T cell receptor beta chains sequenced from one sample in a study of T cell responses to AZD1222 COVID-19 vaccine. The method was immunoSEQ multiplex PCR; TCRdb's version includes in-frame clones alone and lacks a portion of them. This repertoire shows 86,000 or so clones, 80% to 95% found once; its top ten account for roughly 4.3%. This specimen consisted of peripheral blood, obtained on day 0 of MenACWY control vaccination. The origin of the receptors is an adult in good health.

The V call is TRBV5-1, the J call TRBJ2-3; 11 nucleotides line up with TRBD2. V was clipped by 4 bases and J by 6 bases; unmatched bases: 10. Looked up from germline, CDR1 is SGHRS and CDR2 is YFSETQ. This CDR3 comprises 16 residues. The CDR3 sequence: CASSLTSGSGDDTQYF. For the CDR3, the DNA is TGCGCCAGCAGCCTTACTAGCGGGAGCGGGGATGATACGCAGTATTTT.

The CDR3 loop reads CASSGSYSNQPQHF. The CDR3 nucleotides read TGTGCCAGCAGTGGGAGTTATAGCAATCAGCCCCAGCATTTT. The rearrangement joins TRBV27 to TRBJ1-5, with D unclear. This CDR3 is 14 amino acids long. Looked up from germline, CDR1 is MNHEY and CDR2 is SMNVEV (reference sequence). Trimming pared 5 bases from V and 0 bases from J, leaving 8 bases between.

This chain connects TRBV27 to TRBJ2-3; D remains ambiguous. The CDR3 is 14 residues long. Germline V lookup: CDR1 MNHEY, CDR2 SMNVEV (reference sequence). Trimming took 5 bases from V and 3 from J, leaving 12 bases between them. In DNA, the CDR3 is TGTGCCAGCAGTCCCCGGATAAGGACAGATACGCAGTATTTT. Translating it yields CASSPRIRTDTQYF.

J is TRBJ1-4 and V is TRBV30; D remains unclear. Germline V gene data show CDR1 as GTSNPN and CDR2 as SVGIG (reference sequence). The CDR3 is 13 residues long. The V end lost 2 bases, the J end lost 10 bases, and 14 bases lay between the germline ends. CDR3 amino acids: CAWSSAGWVKLFF. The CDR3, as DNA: TGTGCCTGGAGTAGCGCCGGTTGGGTAAAACTGTTTTTT. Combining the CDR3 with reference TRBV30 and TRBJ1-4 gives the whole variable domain SQTIHQWPATLVQPVGSPLSLECTVEGTSNPNLYWYRQAAGRGLQLLFYSVGIGQISSEVPQNLSASRPQDRQFILSSKKLLLSDSGFYLCAWSSAGWVKLFFGSGTQLSVL.

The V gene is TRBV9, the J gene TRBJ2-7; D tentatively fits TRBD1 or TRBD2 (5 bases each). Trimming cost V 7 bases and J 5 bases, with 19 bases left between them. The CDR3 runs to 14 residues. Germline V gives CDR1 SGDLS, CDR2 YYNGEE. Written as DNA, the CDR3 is TGTGCCAGCGCCCGGGGCCTGTTGGTCCACGAGCAGTACTTC. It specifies CASARGLLVHEQYF.

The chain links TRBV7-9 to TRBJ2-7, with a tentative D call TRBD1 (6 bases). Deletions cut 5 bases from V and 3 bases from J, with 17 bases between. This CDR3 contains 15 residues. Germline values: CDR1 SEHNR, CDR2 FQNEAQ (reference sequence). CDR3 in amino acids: CASSPDSLVLYEQYF. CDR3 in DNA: TGTGCCAGCAGCCCGGACAGTTTGGTCCTCTACGAGCAGTACTTC.

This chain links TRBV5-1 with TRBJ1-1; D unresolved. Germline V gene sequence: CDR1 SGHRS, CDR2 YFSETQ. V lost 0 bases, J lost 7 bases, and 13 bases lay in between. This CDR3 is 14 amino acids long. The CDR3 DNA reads TGCGCCAGCAGCTTGGAAGGAGTTTTGGATGAAGCTTTCTTT. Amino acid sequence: CASSLEGVLDEAFF.

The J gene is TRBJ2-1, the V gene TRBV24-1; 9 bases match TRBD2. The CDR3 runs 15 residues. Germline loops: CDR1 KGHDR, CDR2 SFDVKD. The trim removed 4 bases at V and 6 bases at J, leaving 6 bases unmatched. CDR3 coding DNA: TGTGCCACCAGTGAAAGGGCGGGAGGGCCCAATGAGCAGTTCTTC. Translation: CATSERAGGPNEQFF.

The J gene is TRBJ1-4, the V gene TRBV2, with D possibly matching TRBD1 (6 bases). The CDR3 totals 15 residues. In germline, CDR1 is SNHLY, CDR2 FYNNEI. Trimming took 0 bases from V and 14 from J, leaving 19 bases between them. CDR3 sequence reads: CASSEADLHGRGLFF. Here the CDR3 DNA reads TGTGCCAGCAGTGAAGCCGATCTTCACGGCAGGGGCCTGTTTTTT.

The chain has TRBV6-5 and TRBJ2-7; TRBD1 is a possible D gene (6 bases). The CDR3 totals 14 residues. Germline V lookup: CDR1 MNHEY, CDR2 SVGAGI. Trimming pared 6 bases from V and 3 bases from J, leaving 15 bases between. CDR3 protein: CASSLGQTDYEQYF. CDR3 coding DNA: TGTGCCAGCAGCCTAGGACAGACAGACTACGAGCAGTACTTC.

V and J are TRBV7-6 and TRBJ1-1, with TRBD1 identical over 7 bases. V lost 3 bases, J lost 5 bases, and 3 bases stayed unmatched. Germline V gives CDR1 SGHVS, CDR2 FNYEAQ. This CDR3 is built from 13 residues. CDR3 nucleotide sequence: TGTGCCAGCAGCTTTACAGGGGCGACTGAAGCTTTCTTT. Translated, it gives CASSFTGATEAFF. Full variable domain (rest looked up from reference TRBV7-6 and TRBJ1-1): GAGVSQSPRYKVTKRGQDVALRCDPISGHVSLYWYRQALGQGPEFLTYFNYEAQQDKSGLPNDRFSAERPEGSISTLTIQRTEQRDSAMYRCASSFTGATEAFFGQGTRLTVV.

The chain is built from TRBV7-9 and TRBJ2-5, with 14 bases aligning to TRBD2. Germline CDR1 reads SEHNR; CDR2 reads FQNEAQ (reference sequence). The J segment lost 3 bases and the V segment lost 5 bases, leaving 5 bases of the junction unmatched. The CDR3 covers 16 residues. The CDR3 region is CASSTAGLAGEETQYF. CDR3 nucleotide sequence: TGTGCCAGCAGCACCGCGGGACTAGCGGGAGAAGAGACCCAGTACTTC.

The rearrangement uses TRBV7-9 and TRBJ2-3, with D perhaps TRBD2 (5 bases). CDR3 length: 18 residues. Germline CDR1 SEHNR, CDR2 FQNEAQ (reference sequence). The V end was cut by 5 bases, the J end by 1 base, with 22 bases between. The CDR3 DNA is TGTGCCAGCAGCCCCGCCGGGATGGGGATAACCCGCACAGATACGCAGTATTTT. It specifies CASSPAGMGITRTDTQYF.

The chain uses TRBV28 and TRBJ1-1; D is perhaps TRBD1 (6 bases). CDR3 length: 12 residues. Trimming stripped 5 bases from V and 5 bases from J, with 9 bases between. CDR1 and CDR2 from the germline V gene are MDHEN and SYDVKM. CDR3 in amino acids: CASSAGDTEAFF. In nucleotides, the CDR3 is TGTGCCAGCAGTGCAGGGGATACTGAAGCTTTCTTT.

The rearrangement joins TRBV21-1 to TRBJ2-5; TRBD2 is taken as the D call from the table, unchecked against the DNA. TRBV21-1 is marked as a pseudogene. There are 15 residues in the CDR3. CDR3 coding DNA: TGTGCCAGCAGAGCCTGCGGAGCCTTGGAGGAGACCCAGTACTTC. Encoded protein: CASRACGALEETQYF.

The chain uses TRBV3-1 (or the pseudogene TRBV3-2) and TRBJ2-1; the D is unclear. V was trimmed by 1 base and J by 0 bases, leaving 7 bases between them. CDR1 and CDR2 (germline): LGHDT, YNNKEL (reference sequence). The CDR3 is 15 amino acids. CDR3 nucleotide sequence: TGTGCCAGCAGCCAAGTGGGCGTCTCCTACAATGAGCAGTTCTTC. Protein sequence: CASSQVGVSYNEQFF.

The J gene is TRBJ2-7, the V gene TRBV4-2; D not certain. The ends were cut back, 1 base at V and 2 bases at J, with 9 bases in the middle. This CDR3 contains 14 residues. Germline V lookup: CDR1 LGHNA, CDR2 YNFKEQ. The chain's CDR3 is CASSQGNGPYEQYF. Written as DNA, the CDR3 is TGTGCCAGCAGCCAAGGAAATGGCCCCTACGAGCAGTACTTC.

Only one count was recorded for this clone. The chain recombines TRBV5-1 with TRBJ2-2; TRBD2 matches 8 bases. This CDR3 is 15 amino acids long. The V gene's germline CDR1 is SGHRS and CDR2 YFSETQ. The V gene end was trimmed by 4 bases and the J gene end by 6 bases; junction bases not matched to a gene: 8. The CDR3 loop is CASSRREGHSGELFF. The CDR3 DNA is TGCGCCAGCAGCAGACGGGAGGGCCATTCCGGGGAGCTGTTTTTT.

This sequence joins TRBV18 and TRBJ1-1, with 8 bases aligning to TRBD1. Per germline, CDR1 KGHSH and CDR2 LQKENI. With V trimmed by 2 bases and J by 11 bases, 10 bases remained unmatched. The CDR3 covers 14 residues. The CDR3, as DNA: TGTGCCAGCTCACCAGAGTTTTCAGGGGGCTACGCTTTCTTT. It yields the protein CASSPEFSGGYAFF.

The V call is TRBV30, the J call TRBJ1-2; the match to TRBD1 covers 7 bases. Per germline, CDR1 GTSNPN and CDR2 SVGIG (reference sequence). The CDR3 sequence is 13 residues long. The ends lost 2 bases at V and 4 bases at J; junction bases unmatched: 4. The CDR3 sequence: CAWSPGQVYGYTF. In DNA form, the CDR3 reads TGTGCCTGGAGTCCCGGACAGGTCTATGGCTACACCTTC. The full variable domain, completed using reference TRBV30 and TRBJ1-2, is SQTIHQWPATLVQPVGSPLSLECTVEGTSNPNLYWYRQAAGRGLQLLFYSVGIGQISSEVPQNLSASRPQDRQFILSSKKLLLSDSGFYLCAWSPGQVYGYTFGSGTRLTVV.

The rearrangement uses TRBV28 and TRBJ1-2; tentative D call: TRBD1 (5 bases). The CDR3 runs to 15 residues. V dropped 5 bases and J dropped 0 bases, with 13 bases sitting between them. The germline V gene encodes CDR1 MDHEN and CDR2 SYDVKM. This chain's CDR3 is CASSIAGLPNYGYTF. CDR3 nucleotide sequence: TGTGCCAGCAGTATCGCAGGGCTCCCTAACTATGGCTACACCTTC.

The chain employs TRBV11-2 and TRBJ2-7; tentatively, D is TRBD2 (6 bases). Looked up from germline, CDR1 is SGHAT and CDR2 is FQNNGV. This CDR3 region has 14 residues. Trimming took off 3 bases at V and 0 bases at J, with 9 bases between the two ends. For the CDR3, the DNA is TGTGCCAGCAGCTTGGGCGGGACCTCCTACGAGCAGTACTTC. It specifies CASSLGGTSYEQYF. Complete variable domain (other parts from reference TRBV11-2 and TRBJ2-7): EAGVAQSPRYKIIEKRQSVAFWCNPISGHATLYWYQQILGQGPKLLIQFQNNGVVDDSQLPKDRFSAERLKGVDSTLKIQPAKLEDSAVYLCASSLGGTSYEQYFGPGTRLTVT.

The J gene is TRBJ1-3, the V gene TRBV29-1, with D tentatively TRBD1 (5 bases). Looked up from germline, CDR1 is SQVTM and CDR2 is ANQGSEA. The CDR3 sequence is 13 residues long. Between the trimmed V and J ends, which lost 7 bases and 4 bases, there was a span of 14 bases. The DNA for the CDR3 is TGCAGCGCCCACAGGTTGAGCGGAAACACCATATATTTT. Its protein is CSAHRLSGNTIYF.